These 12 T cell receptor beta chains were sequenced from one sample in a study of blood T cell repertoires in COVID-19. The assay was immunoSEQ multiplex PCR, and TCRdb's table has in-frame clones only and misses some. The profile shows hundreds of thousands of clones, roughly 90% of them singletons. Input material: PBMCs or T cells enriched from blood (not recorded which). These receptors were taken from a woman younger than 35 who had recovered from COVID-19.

CDR3 amino acids: CASSRRTARNTEAFF. The CDR3 nucleotides read TGTGCCAGCAGCCGCCGGACAGCCAGGAACACTGAAGCTTTCTTT. The genes are TRBV7-8 and TRBJ1-1; D possibly corresponds to TRBD1 (6 bases). This CDR3 spans 15 amino acids. Trimming took off 5 bases at V and 1 base at J, with 14 bases between the two ends. Germline V gene data show CDR1 as SGHVS and CDR2 as FQNEAQ.

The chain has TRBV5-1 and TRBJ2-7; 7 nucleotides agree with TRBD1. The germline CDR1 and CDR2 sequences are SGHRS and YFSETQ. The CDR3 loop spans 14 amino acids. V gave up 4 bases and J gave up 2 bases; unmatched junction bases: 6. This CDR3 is CASSNRDRPYEQYF. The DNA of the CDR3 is TGCGCCAGCAGCAACCGGGACAGACCCTACGAGCAGTACTTC.

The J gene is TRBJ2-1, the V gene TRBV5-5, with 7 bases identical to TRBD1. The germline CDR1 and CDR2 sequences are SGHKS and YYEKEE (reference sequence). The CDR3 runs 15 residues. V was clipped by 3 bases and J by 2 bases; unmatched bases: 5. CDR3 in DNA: TGTGCCAGCAGCTATGAGGGACAGACCTACAATGAGCAGTTCTTC. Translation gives CASSYEGQTYNEQFF.

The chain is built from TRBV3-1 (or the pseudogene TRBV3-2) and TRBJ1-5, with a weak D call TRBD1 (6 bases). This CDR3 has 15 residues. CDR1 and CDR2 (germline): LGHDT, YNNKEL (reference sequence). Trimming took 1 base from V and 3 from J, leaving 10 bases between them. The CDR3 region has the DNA TGTGCCAGCAGCCAAGGAAGGGGGACCAATCAGCCCCAGCATTTT. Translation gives CASSQGRGTNQPQHF.

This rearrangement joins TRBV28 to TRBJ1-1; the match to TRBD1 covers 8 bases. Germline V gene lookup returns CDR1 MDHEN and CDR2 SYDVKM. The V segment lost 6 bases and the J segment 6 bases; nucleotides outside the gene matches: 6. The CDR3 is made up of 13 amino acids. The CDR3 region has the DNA TGTGCCAGCAGGATACAGGGGGTCGCTGAAGCTTTCTTT. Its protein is CASRIQGVAEAFF.

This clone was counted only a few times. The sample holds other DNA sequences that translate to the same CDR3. This chain's CDR3 is CASSFAQVNTEAFF. CDR3 nucleotide sequence: TGTGCCAGCAGCTTTGCCCAGGTGAACACTGAAGCTTTCTTT. This chain connects TRBV11-2 to TRBJ1-1; D gene ambiguous. V was trimmed by 3 bases and J by 0 bases, leaving 8 bases between them. CDR3 length: 14 residues. The germline V gene encodes CDR1 SGHAT and CDR2 FQNNGV.

The CDR3 protein is CASSLFRDRGDEQYF. Written as DNA, the CDR3 is TGTGCCAGCAGCTTGTTTCGGGACAGGGGAGACGAGCAGTACTTC. The chain combines TRBV11-2 with TRBJ2-7; TRBD1 agrees at 10 bases. V was clipped by 3 bases and J by 5 bases; unmatched bases: 7. Germline-derived CDR1 and CDR2 are SGHAT and FQNNGV. The CDR3 contains 15 residues.

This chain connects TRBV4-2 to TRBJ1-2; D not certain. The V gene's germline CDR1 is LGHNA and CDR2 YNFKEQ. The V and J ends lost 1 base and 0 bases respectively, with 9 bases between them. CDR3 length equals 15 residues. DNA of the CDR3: TGTGCCAGCAGCCAAGGGGCCAATCCTAACTATGGCTACACCTTC. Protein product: CASSQGANPNYGYTF.

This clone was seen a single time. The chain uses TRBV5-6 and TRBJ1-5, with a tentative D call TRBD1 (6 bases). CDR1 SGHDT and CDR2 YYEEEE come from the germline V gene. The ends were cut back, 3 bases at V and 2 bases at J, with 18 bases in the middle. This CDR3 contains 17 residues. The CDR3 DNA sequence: TGTGCCAGCAGCTCCTTTCGGGGGGCGATGGGCAATCAGCCCCAGCATTTT. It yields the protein CASSSFRGAMGNQPQHF.

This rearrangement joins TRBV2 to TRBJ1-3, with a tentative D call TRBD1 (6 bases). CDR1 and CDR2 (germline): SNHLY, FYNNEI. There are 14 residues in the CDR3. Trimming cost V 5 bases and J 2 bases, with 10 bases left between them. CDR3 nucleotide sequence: TGTGCCAGCAGTCCCCCAGGGGCTGGAAACACCATATATTTT. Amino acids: CASSPPGAGNTIYF.

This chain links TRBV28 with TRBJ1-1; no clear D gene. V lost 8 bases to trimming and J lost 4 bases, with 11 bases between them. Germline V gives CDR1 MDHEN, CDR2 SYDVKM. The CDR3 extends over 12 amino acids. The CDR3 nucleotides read TGTGCCAGCTCCCGACGGGGCACTGAAGCTTTCTTT. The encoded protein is CASSRRGTEAFF. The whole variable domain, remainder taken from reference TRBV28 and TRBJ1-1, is DVKVTQSSRYLVKRTGEKVFLECVQDMDHENMFWYRQDPGLGLRLIYFSYDVKMKEKGDIPEGYSVSREKKERFSLILESASTNQTSMYLCASSRRGTEAFFGQGTRLTVV.

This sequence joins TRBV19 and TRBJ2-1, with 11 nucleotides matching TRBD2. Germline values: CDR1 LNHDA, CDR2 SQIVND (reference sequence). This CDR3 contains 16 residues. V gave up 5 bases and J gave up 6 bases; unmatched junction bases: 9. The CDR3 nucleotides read TGTGCCAGTAGTCCCAATAGCGGGAGGGGACGCAATGAGCAGTTCTTC. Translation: CASSPNSGRGRNEQFF.